Listed here are 19 T cell receptor beta chains from one sample, sequenced in a study of blood T cell repertoires in COVID-19. Generated by immunoSEQ multiplex PCR, the TCRdb table keeps only in-frame clones and is missing some. The sample includes around 190,000 clones, 80% to 90% of them seen just once. The specimen sequenced was peripheral blood. Every receptor here comes from a man aged 50-60 years with active or convalescent COVID-19.

V is TRBV5-1 and J is TRBJ2-3; D remains ambiguous. CDR3 length: 16 residues. From germline, CDR1 is SGHRS and CDR2 YFSETQ. V was clipped by 0 bases and J by 0 bases, with 11 bases between them. In nucleotides, the CDR3 is TGCGCCAGCAGCTTGGGGAGACGATCTAGCACAGATACGCAGTATTTT. It yields the protein CASSLGRRSSTDTQYF.

This clone was seen once. The chain is built from TRBV30 and TRBJ2-3, with 14 bases lining up with TRBD2. The CDR3 covers 18 residues. The junction had 11 bases not matched to a gene; V was cut back by 1 base and J by 5 bases. Germline V gives CDR1 GTSNPN, CDR2 SVGIG (reference sequence). This CDR3 is CAWSGTSGGSTLLDTQYF. CDR3 in DNA: TGTGCCTGGAGTGGGACTAGCGGGGGGTCTACCCTCCTAGATACGCAGTATTTT.

This chain joins TRBV9 and TRBJ2-3; perhaps TRBD2 as D (5 bases). The V end was cut by 7 bases, the J end by 2 bases, with 11 bases between. This CDR3 has 13 amino acids. The germline V gene encodes CDR1 SGDLS and CDR2 YYNGEE. This chain's CDR3 is CASAGQHTDTQYF. The CDR3 DNA is TGTGCCAGCGCGGGTCAGCACACAGATACGCAGTATTTT.

The rearrangement joins TRBV7-9 to TRBJ2-5, with D hard to call. The CDR3 sequence is 13 residues long. The germline CDR1 and CDR2 sequences are SEHNR and FQNEAQ (reference sequence). The germline V and J ends were trimmed by 2 bases and 1 base, with 5 bases remaining between them. The DNA of the CDR3 is TGTGCCAGCAGCTTAACAGTCCAAGAGACCCAGTACTTC. It translates to CASSLTVQETQYF.

The chain employs TRBV5-1 and TRBJ1-6, with a tentative D call TRBD1 (6 bases). Germline CDR1 reads SGHRS; CDR2 reads YFSETQ. This CDR3 comprises 15 residues. Trimming took off 1 base at V and 5 bases at J, with 10 bases between the two ends. CDR3 in DNA: TGCGCCAGCAGCTTGAGGACAGAGAATAATTCACCCCTCCACTTT. Protein sequence: CASSLRTENNSPLHF. Complete variable domain (other parts from reference TRBV5-1 and TRBJ1-6): KAGVTQTPRYLIKTRGQQVTLSCSPISGHRSVSWYQQTPGQGLQFLFEYFSETQRNKGNFPGRFSGRQFSNSRSEMNVSTLELGDSALYLCASSLRTENNSPLHFGNGTRLTVT.

The chain couples TRBV30 to TRBJ2-1; D ambiguous. The V and J ends lost 0 bases and 8 bases respectively, with 8 bases between them. Germline values: CDR1 GTSNPN, CDR2 SVGIG (reference sequence). CDR3 length: 12 residues. For the CDR3, the DNA is TGTGCCTGGAGTGTACACAATGATGAGCAGTTCTTC. As protein: CAWSVHNDEQFF.

This clone was detected once. The V and J genes are TRBV7-9 and TRBJ1-2; 8 positions agree with TRBD1. The CDR3 loop spans 15 amino acids. Germline V gives CDR1 SEHNR, CDR2 FQNEAQ (reference sequence). Unmatched junction bases numbered 7, after V lost 1 base and J lost 6 bases. CDR3 DNA sequence: TGTGCCAGCAGCTTAGTTGGGCAGGGGGCTGATGGCTACACCTTC. Residues: CASSLVGQGADGYTF.

V and J are TRBV25-1 and TRBJ1-1, with D perhaps matching TRBD1 (6 bases). The CDR3 covers 14 residues. Germline V gene data show CDR1 as MGHDK and CDR2 as SYGVNS. V was trimmed by 5 bases and J by 2 bases, leaving 12 bases between them. CDR3 coding DNA: TGTGCCAGCAGTCCGGACAGTGGAAACACTGAAGCTTTCTTT. As protein: CASSPDSGNTEAFF.

The gene calls are TRBV5-1 and TRBJ2-7, with D possibly matching TRBD2 (6 bases). The CDR3 runs to 16 residues. V was cut by 5 bases and J by 0 bases, with 18 bases left in between. Germline CDR1 and CDR2: SGHRS and YFSETQ. The CDR3 region is CASRETGTVSSYEQYF. For the CDR3, the DNA is TGCGCCAGCAGGGAGACCGGGACTGTCAGCTCCTACGAGCAGTACTTC.

V gene TRBV19 combines with J gene TRBJ2-2; 11 positions match TRBD2. Germline V gene sequence: CDR1 LNHDA, CDR2 SQIVND (reference sequence). The ends lost 9 bases at V and 8 bases at J; junction bases unmatched: 2. This CDR3 has 12 amino acids. The chain's CDR3 is CASRTSGGELFF. In DNA, the CDR3 is TGTGCCAGCCGGACTAGCGGGGGGGAGCTGTTTTTT.

V usage is TRBV19 and J usage is TRBJ1-6; TRBD1 might be the D (5 bases). The V end lost 6 bases, the J end lost 4 bases, and 16 bases lay between the germline ends. This CDR3 region has 16 residues. Germline V lookup: CDR1 LNHDA, CDR2 SQIVND (reference sequence). This CDR3 reads CASRGGGVGYNSPLHF. In DNA form, the CDR3 reads TGTGCCAGTAGGGGCGGAGGGGTCGGTTATAATTCACCCCTCCACTTT.

The rearrangement uses TRBV5-1 and TRBJ2-1; TRBD1 agrees at 9 bases. Germline V gives CDR1 SGHRS, CDR2 YFSETQ. V lost 4 bases and J lost 2; bases outside the gene matches: 10. This CDR3 is 17 amino acids long. DNA of the CDR3: TGCGCCAGCAGCCACCGACAGGGGGGTTTTGCCTACAATGAGCAGTTCTTC. It codes for CASSHRQGGFAYNEQFF.

The rearrangement links TRBV7-6 to TRBJ2-3; D gene unclear. V was trimmed by 5 bases and J by 10 bases, leaving 19 bases between them. The CDR3 is 14 amino acids. Germline assignment: CDR1 SGHVS and CDR2 FNYEAQ. The CDR3 sequence is CASSPLSSSPPQYF. CDR3 nucleotide sequence: TGTGCCAGCAGCCCCCTGAGCTCAAGCCCCCCGCAGTATTTT.

This clone has a handful of counts. The rearrangement links TRBV3-1 (or the pseudogene TRBV3-2) to TRBJ1-1, with TRBD1 matching 9 bases. V shed 4 bases, J shed 3 bases, and the junction held 6 bases outside the gene matches. Germline-derived CDR1 and CDR2 are LGHDT and YNNKEL (reference sequence). The CDR3 totals 15 residues. CDR3 coding DNA: TGTGCCAGCAGCCCGATGACAGGGGGTGACACTGAAGCTTTCTTT. This gives the protein CASSPMTGGDTEAFF.

The V gene is TRBV20-1, the J gene TRBJ1-5, with 8 positions matching TRBD1. The CDR3 length is 18 residues. CDR1 and CDR2 (germline): DFQATT, SNEGSKA (reference sequence). Trimming took 3 bases from V and 0 from J; bases not matched to a gene: 13. CDR3 region: CSASSGQGGPYSNQPQHF. The CDR3, as DNA: TGCAGTGCTAGTTCTGGACAGGGAGGTCCATATAGCAATCAGCCCCAGCATTTT.

The chain has TRBV19 and TRBJ1-2; no firm D call. Trimming stripped 0 bases from V and 0 bases from J, with 11 bases between. Per germline, CDR1 LNHDA and CDR2 SQIVND (reference sequence). The CDR3 has 16 amino acids. DNA of the CDR3: TGTGCCAGTAGTATAGATTGGCAGATCACTAACTATGGCTACACCTTC. This encodes CASSIDWQITNYGYTF.

The chain joins TRBV29-1 to TRBJ1-2; unclear D gene. From germline, CDR1 is SQVTM and CDR2 ANQGSEA. Deletions cut 4 bases from V and 4 bases from J, with 13 bases between. CDR3 length: 13 amino acids. CDR3 residues: CSVALPLTYGYTF. The CDR3 region has the DNA TGCAGCGTTGCTCTCCCACTAACCTATGGCTACACCTTC.

This chain joins TRBV27 and TRBJ1-5; D unclear. V was cut by 0 bases and J by 6 bases, with 6 bases left in between. This CDR3 contains 13 residues. Germline CDR1 MNHEY, CDR2 SMNVEV (reference sequence). This CDR3 is CASSLSEFQPQHF. The CDR3 DNA reads TGTGCCAGCAGTTTATCGGAGTTTCAGCCCCAGCATTTT.

J is TRBJ1-4 and V is TRBV18; D gene unclear. Germline V gene data show CDR1 as KGHSH and CDR2 as LQKENI. Trimming stripped 3 bases from V and 0 bases from J, with 11 bases between. The CDR3 is 16 amino acids. This CDR3 is CASSPLYQATNEKLFF. CDR3 coding DNA: TGTGCCAGCTCACCGTTGTACCAGGCAACTAATGAAAAACTGTTTTTT. Based on the CDR3 plus reference TRBV18 and TRBJ1-4, the full variable domain is NAGVMQNPRHLVRRRGQEARLRCSPMKGHSHVYWYRQLPEEGLKFMVYLQKENIIDESGMPKERFSAEFPKEGPSILRIQQVVRGDSAAYFCASSPLYQATNEKLFFGSGTQLSVL.